The 13 T cell receptor beta chains below all came from one sample that was sequenced in a study of vaccination and CD4 T cells after COVID-19. Their antigens remain unidentified. As for treatment: roughly ten-day PBMC culture with coronavirus spike peptide pools or control peptides (ViraFEST assay). An Oncomine TCR Beta short-read assay was used to sequence the DNA from cultured CD4+ T cells. TCRdb re-derived calls from the PCR reads in MiXCR, one entry per CDR3 protein. The data hold roughly 20,000 distinct CDR3 sequences, with 53% observed a single time. This sample comprised CD4+ T cells from blood, cultured in vitro, obtained before SARS-CoV-2 vaccination. These receptors came from a human donor who had recovered from COVID-19.

The genes are TRBV10-2 and TRBJ2-7; 9 bases match TRBD1. The V gene end was trimmed by 3 bases and the J gene end by 3 bases; junction bases not matched to a gene: 9. CDR3 size: 16 residues. Germline lookup yields CDR1 WSHSY and CDR2 SAAADI. This CDR3 is CASSDHTGTGIYEQYF. The CDR3, as DNA: TGCGCCAGCAGTGACCATACCGGGACAGGGATCTACGAGCAGTACTTC.

Only a few counts were recorded for this clonotype. This sequence joins TRBV11-3 and TRBJ1-5; D unresolved. The germline V and J ends were trimmed by 3 bases and 3 bases, with 6 bases remaining between them. Germline-derived CDR1 and CDR2 are SGHNT and YENEEA. This CDR3 contains 13 residues. DNA for the CDR3: TGTGCCAGCAGCTTGGAGGACAATCAGCCCCAGCATTTT. Its translation: CASSLEDNQPQHF.

The chain couples TRBV6-2 or TRBV6-3 to TRBJ2-7; 9 positions match TRBD2. This CDR3 region has 18 residues. Germline V CDR1 and CDR2: MNHEY, SVGEGT. V lost 5 bases to trimming and J lost 2 bases; unmatched junction nucleotides: 16. The CDR3 nucleotides are TGTGCCAGCAGTCCGCTTGGACTAGCGTCGACCCGACCCTACGAGCAGTACTTC. Translated, it gives CASSPLGLASTRPYEQYF.

This clonotype occurred a few times. The CDR3 nucleotides are TGTGCCAGCAGCTATGAACAGGGAGGCAATTCACCCCTCCACTTT. Protein sequence: CASSYEQGGNSPLHF. This chain connects TRBV7-2 to TRBJ1-6, with D maybe TRBD1 (6 bases). The CDR3 runs to 15 residues. V was shortened by 4 bases and J by 7 bases, with 14 bases between the two germline ends. Germline CDR1 is SGHTA and CDR2 is FQGNSA.

The chain is built from TRBV2 and TRBJ1-2; tentative D call: TRBD1 (6 bases). The CDR3 consists of 13 residues. V dropped 6 bases and J dropped 8 bases, with 16 bases sitting between them. From germline, CDR1 is SNHLY and CDR2 FYNNEI. The CDR3 loop is CASSENRERGYTF. The CDR3 DNA sequence: TGTGCCAGCAGCGAGAACAGGGAAAGAGGCTACACCTTC.

The table lists this clonotype with a few counts. The chain employs TRBV19 and TRBJ2-5, with 10 bases fitting TRBD2. Unmatched junction bases numbered 9, after V lost 4 bases and J lost 4 bases. The V gene's germline CDR1 is LNHDA and CDR2 SQIVND (reference sequence). The CDR3 is 16 residues long. For the CDR3, the DNA is TGTGCCAGTAGTACCTCCAGCGGGAGGGGGAGAGAGACCCAGTACTTC. This codes for CASSTSSGRGRETQYF.

Note on this clonotype: An end of the junction does not agree with germline; a read error may underlie this. This chain links TRBV6-1 with TRBJ1-2, with a possible D match to TRBD1 (6 bases). There are 17 residues in the CDR3. Germline V lookup: CDR1 MNHNS, CDR2 SASEGT. The CDR3 region has the DNA TGTTCCAGCCAGGTATTGGTTGGCCCGGAGGGACACGGGGGCTACACCTTC. Translating it yields CSSQVLVGPEGHGGYTF.

The CDR3 is CASSLDRGYEQYF. For the CDR3, the DNA is TGTGCCAGCTCACTAGACAGGGGCTACGAGCAGTACTTC. The rearrangement uses TRBV18 and TRBJ2-7; the match to TRBD1 covers 8 bases. The CDR3 covers 13 residues. Germline V gene sequence: CDR1 KGHSH, CDR2 LQKENI. Unmatched junction bases numbered 2, after V lost 4 bases and J lost 3 bases.

The CDR3 DNA follows: TGTGCCAGCTCACCACAGCGGGACGGCACAGATACGCAGTATTTT. Its translation: CASSPQRDGTDTQYF. The chain couples TRBV18 to TRBJ2-3, with 7 bases lining up with TRBD2. The CDR3 extends over 15 amino acids. In germline, CDR1 is KGHSH, CDR2 LQKENI. After removal of 1 base from V and 1 base from J, the junction contained 2 bases not matched to a gene.

This sequence joins TRBV28 and TRBJ1-5; the D gene is possibly TRBD1 (5 bases). The germline CDR1 and CDR2 sequences are MDHEN and SYDVKM. The CDR3 runs 14 residues. V was clipped by 8 bases and J by 0 bases, with 11 bases between them. CDR3 loop: CASGGDPSNQPQHF. DNA for the CDR3: TGTGCCAGCGGTGGGGACCCTAGCAATCAGCCCCAGCATTTT.

The J gene is TRBJ1-1, the V gene TRBV28; D unresolved. The germline V gene encodes CDR1 MDHEN and CDR2 SYDVKM. V was trimmed by 6 bases and J by 1 base, leaving 9 bases between them. The CDR3 spans 13 residues. CDR3 coding DNA: TGTGCCAGCAGCCCAGAACCGAACACTGAAGCTTTCTTT. It is translated as CASSPEPNTEAFF.

This clonotype was observed a few times. The chain carries TRBV7-6 and TRBJ2-2, with 8 bases matching TRBD1. CDR1 is SGHVS and CDR2 is FNYEAQ in the germline V gene. V lost 5 bases and J lost 6; bases outside the gene matches: 2. The CDR3 loop spans 13 amino acids. The CDR3 spells CASSRQGPGELFF. The CDR3 DNA reads TGTGCCAGCAGCCGACAGGGGCCCGGGGAGCTGTTTTTT.

This clonotype turned up a few times. The chain uses TRBV6-5 and TRBJ2-5; no reliable D call. Trimming pared 2 bases from V and 7 bases from J, leaving 8 bases between. From germline, CDR1 is MNHEY and CDR2 SVGAGI. CDR3 length equals 12 residues. The CDR3 bases are TGTGCCAGCAGTTACGCTCGCGGGACCCAGTACTTC. It is translated as CASSYARGTQYF.